The clone carrying this T cell receptor (beta chain) has only one observation. This sample was included in a study of control samples from healthy donors and cancer patients. The protocol was immunoSEQ multiplex PCR, while the TCRdb copy is restricted to in-frame clones and leaves out a portion. The repertoire includes fewer than 200,000 clones, roughly 88% of them detected once, and around 5.1% sits in the top ten. CDR3 size: 14 residues. Germline assignment: CDR1 MNHEY and CDR2 SVGAGI. The V end was cut by 0 bases, the J end by 6 bases, with 9 bases between. The TCR comes from a woman in her thirties in good health. The sequenced material came from blood. The genes are TRBV6-5 and TRBJ2-1; maybe TRBD2 (5 bases). CDR3 sequence: CASSYSGLSNEQFF. The CDR3, as DNA: TGTGCCAGCAGTTACTCCGGACTTAGCAATGAGCAGTTCTTC.